The sequence of this T cell receptor beta chain was determined in a study of monozygotic twins with inflammatory bowel disease. This CDR3 is 16 amino acids long. TCRdb reanalyzed the 5' RACE reads, giving one entry per CDR3 protein sequence and no DNA. The sample has about 420,000 distinct CDR3 sequences; the top ten hold about 2.3%. General study results and limits: Healthy co-twins, by inverse Simpson, had higher TCRbeta diversity than their siblings with IBD. It was not supported that a single strong signal or clonotype was associated with IBD.

Comments on this clonotype: Antigen unknown.

This chain connects TRBV12-3 or TRBV12-4 to TRBJ2-5; TCRdb reports TRBD2, a call that lacks DNA to check it against. The TCR comes from a human donor with ulcerative colitis or Crohn's disease, or a healthy co-twin of an affected twin (not recorded which). The sequenced material came from blood. The CDR3 reads CASSSYFGSGGEPTFF.